This T cell receptor beta chain comes out of a study of cytomegalovirus exposure and HLA in healthy donors. The protocol was immunoSEQ multiplex PCR, while the TCRdb copy is restricted to in-frame clones and leaves out a portion. The sample shows 160,000 or so clones, over 80% of them seen only once. Germline assignment: CDR1 SEHNR and CDR2 FQNEAQ (reference sequence). Trimming took 1 base from V and 8 from J, leaving 8 bases between them. The CDR3 spans 13 residues. Study observations and caveats: Cytomegalovirus-associated status was assigned to 164 TCR beta chains. Subsequent analysis showed first-cohort TCR clusters tending to co-occur in about 110 validation repertoires.

A remark on this clone: Its antigen is still unknown.

This clonotype was obtained from a man aged 30-40 years in good health and CMV-seropositive. V usage is TRBV7-9 and J usage is TRBJ1-4; D gene unclear. The specimen sequenced was PBMCs. The CDR3 is CASSLGPREKLFF. The CDR3 DNA reads TGTGCCAGCAGCTTAGGGCCCAGGGAAAAACTGTTTTTT.